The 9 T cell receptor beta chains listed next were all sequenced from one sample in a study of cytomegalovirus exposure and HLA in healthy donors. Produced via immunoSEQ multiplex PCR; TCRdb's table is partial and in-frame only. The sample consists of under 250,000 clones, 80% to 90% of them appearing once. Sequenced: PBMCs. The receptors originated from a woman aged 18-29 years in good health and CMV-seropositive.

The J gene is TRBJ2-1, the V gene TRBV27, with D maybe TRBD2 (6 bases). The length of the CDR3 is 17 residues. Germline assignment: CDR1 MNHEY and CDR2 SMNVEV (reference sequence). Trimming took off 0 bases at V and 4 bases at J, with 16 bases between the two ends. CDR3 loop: CASSLSSGLQIYNEQFF. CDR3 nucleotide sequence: TGTGCCAGCAGTTTATCCTCGGGACTCCAGATATACAATGAGCAGTTCTTC.

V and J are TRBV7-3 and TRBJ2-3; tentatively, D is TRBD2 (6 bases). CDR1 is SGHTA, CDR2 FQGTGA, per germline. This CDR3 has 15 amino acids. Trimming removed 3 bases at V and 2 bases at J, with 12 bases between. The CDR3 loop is CASSLRSGATDTQYF. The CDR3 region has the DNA TGTGCCAGCAGCTTGCGTAGCGGCGCCACAGATACGCAGTATTTT.

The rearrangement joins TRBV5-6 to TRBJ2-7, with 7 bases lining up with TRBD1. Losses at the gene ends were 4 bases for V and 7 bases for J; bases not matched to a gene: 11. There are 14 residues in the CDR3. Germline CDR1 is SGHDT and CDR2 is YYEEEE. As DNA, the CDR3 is TGTGCCAGCAGCGCGGACAGGCCTTCCTCTGAGCAGTACTTC. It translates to CASSADRPSSEQYF.

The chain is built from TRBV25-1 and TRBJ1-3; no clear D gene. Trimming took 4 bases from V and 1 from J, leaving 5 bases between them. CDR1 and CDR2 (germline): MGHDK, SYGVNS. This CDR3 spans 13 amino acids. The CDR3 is CASSVRSGNTIYF. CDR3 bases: TGTGCCAGCAGTGTGCGGTCTGGAAACACCATATATTTT.

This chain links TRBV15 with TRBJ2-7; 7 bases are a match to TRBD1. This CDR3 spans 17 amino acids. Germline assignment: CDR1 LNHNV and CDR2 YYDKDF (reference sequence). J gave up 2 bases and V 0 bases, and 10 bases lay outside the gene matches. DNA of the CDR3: TGTGCCACCAGCAGAGATTGGGAACAGGGGCCCGCCTACGAGCAGTACTTC. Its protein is CATSRDWEQGPAYEQYF.

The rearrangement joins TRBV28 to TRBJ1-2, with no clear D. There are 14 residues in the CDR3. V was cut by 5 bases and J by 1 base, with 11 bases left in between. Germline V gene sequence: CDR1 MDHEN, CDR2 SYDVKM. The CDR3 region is CASSKPALNYGYTF. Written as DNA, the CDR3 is TGTGCCAGCAGTAAACCCGCACTTAACTATGGCTACACCTTC.

As DNA, the CDR3 is TGTGCCAGCTCGGCGGGAGACCACACAGATACGCAGTATTTT. This codes for CASSAGDHTDTQYF. The chain is built from TRBV2 and TRBJ2-3; 7 nucleotides match TRBD2. V was pared by 8 bases and J by 2 bases, with 7 bases of the junction left unmatched. The germline CDR1 and CDR2 sequences are SNHLY and FYNNEI. This CDR3 region has 14 residues. Looking up the rest from reference TRBV2 and TRBJ2-3 gives the full variable domain: EPEVTQTPSHQVTQMGQEVILRCVPISNHLYFYWYRQILGQKVEFLVSFYNNEISEKSEIFDDQFSVERPDGSNFTLKIRSTKLEDSAMYFCASSAGDHTDTQYFGPGTRLTVL.

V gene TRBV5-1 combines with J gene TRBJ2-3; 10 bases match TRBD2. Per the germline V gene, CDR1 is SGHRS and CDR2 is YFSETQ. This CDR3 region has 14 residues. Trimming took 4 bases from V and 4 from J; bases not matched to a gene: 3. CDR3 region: CASSPSGRADTQYF. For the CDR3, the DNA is TGCGCCAGCAGCCCTAGCGGGAGAGCAGATACGCAGTATTTT.

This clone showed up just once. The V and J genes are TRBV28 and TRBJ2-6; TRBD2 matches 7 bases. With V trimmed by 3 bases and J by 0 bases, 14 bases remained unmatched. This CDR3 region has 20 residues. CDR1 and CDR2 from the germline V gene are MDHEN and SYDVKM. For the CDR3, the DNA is TGTGCCAGCAGTTTCTTGTTGTTGGGACTAAAAAGCTCTGGGGCCAACGTCCTGACTTTC. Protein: CASSFLLLGLKSSGANVLTF.